These 25 T cell receptor beta chains were sequenced from one sample in a study of blood T cell repertoires in COVID-19. Profiling relied on immunoSEQ multiplex PCR, and the TCRdb table lists in-frame clones only, not all of them. The sample contains 200,000 or so clones, more than 75% of which appear only once. The specimen was PBMCs or T cells enriched from blood (not recorded which). Source of these receptors: a man younger than 45 in a cohort exposed to, infected with or recovered from COVID-19 (not recorded which).

This clone was counted only a few times. The chain employs TRBV19 and TRBJ1-5; tentatively, D is TRBD1 (6 bases). V dropped 3 bases and J dropped 2 bases, with 14 bases sitting between them. The CDR3 sequence is 16 residues long. Germline V gene lookup returns CDR1 LNHDA and CDR2 SQIVND (reference sequence). This chain's CDR3 is CASSMGEGGRNQPQHF. The CDR3 DNA sequence: TGTGCCAGTAGTATGGGCGAGGGGGGGCGCAATCAGCCCCAGCATTTT.

Only one count was recorded for this clone. This chain uses TRBV6-5 with TRBJ2-1, with D uncertain. The V and J ends lost 4 bases and 12 bases respectively, with 19 bases between them. The CDR3 contains 14 residues. Germline V gene sequence: CDR1 MNHEY, CDR2 SVGAGI. The CDR3 loop is CASSSVAHASGQFF. In DNA, the CDR3 is TGTGCCAGCAGTTCCGTAGCCCACGCCTCGGGGCAGTTCTTC.

This chain links TRBV21-1 with TRBJ2-3; TRBD1 is the table's D call and was not checked against the DNA. TRBV21-1 has pseudogene status. There are 14 residues in the CDR3. The CDR3, as DNA: TGTGCCAGCAGCCCGACAGGGATCCCAGATACGCAGTATTTT. Residues: CASSPTGIPDTQYF.

This chain joins TRBV18 and TRBJ1-1; D is possibly TRBD1 (6 bases). The length of the CDR3 is 16 residues. V dropped 3 bases and J dropped 1 base, with 15 bases sitting between them. The germline CDR1 and CDR2 sequences are KGHSH and LQKENI. This CDR3 reads CASSPELDRTNTEAFF. CDR3 nucleotide sequence: TGTGCCAGCTCACCGGAATTGGACAGAACGAACACTGAAGCTTTCTTT.

This chain joins TRBV19 and TRBJ1-5, with D possibly TRBD1 on 5 matching bases. The ends were cut back, 4 bases at V and 7 bases at J, with 11 bases in the middle. From germline, CDR1 is LNHDA and CDR2 SQIVND (reference sequence). The CDR3 consists of 13 residues. In nucleotides, the CDR3 is TGTGCCAGTAGTAATGGCAGGGAACAGCCCCAGCATTTT. Encoded protein: CASSNGREQPQHF.

The chain carries TRBV2 and TRBJ1-5, with TRBD1 identical over 8 bases. There are 15 residues in the CDR3. J lost 2 bases, V lost 4 bases, and 4 bases had no gene match. From germline, CDR1 is SNHLY and CDR2 FYNNEI. The CDR3 sequence: CASSGNRGGNQPQHF. The CDR3 DNA sequence: TGTGCCAGCAGTGGAAACAGGGGGGGCAATCAGCCCCAGCATTTT.

The chain uses TRBV7-8 and TRBJ2-2; the match to TRBD2 covers 8 bases. This CDR3 has 16 residues. The V gene end was trimmed by 1 base and the J gene end by 5 bases; junction bases not matched to a gene: 6. CDR1 is SGHVS, CDR2 FQNEAQ, per germline. The DNA for the CDR3 is TGTGCCAGCAGCTTAGAACCGGCTAGCGGGACCGGGGAGCTGTTTTTT. This sequence encodes CASSLEPASGTGELFF.

The V call is TRBV6-6, the J call TRBJ2-5; D call uncertain. V lost 3 bases and J lost 5, with 19 bases in between. Per the germline V gene, CDR1 is MNHNY and CDR2 is SVGAGI (reference sequence). The CDR3 has 16 amino acids. CDR3 residues: CASSYGPVLVAETQYF. CDR3 sequence (DNA): TGTGCCAGCAGTTATGGCCCTGTTCTAGTTGCGGAGACCCAGTACTTC.

The chain recombines TRBV9 with TRBJ1-1, with D unclear. CDR1 is SGDLS and CDR2 is YYNGEE in the germline V gene. V lost 0 bases, J lost 0 bases, and 3 bases lay in between. The CDR3 is 13 residues long. The CDR3 reads CASSVAVNTEAFF. CDR3 in DNA: TGTGCCAGCAGCGTAGCGGTGAACACTGAAGCTTTCTTT.

V usage is TRBV19 and J usage is TRBJ2-7; TRBD2 matches 8 bases. CDR3 size: 15 residues. Looked up from germline, CDR1 is LNHDA and CDR2 is SQIVND (reference sequence). The trim removed 4 bases at V and 4 bases at J, leaving 9 bases unmatched. CDR3 sequence reads: CASSTSGTRWYEQYF. The DNA of the CDR3 is TGTGCCAGTAGTACCAGCGGGACTAGATGGTACGAGCAGTACTTC. Full variable domain (outside the CDR3, taken from reference TRBV19 and TRBJ2-7): DGGITQSPKYLFRKEGQNVTLSCEQNLNHDAMYWYRQDPGQGLRLIYYSQIVNDFQKGDIAEGYSVSREKKESFPLTVTSAQKNPTAFYLCASSTSGTRWYEQYFGPGTRLTVT.

The chain has TRBV28 and TRBJ2-7, with unresolved D. The ends were cut back, 5 bases at V and 7 bases at J, with 9 bases in the middle. CDR1 is MDHEN, CDR2 SYDVKM, per germline. This CDR3 is 11 amino acids long. The CDR3 sequence: CASSLVQEQYF. The CDR3 nucleotides read TGTGCCAGCAGTCTAGTCCAGGAGCAGTACTTC.

The rearrangement uses TRBV7-9 and TRBJ2-7; 9 bases line up with TRBD1. The CDR3 is 14 residues long. CDR1 SEHNR and CDR2 FQNEAQ come from the germline V gene (reference sequence). Germline trimming cut 4 bases from V and 5 bases from J; bases unmatched to any gene: 6. Written as DNA, the CDR3 is TGTGCCAGCAGCTCGTGGACAGGGGTGAACGAGCAGTACTTC. Translating gives CASSSWTGVNEQYF. The full variable domain, completed using reference TRBV7-9 and TRBJ2-7, is DTGVSQNPRHKITKRGQNVTFRCDPISEHNRLYWYRQTLGQGPEFLTYFQNEAQLEKSRLLSDRFSAERPKGSFSTLEIQRTEQGDSAMYLCASSSWTGVNEQYFGPGTRLTVT.

In this sample, this clone turned up once. The rearrangement joins TRBV9 to TRBJ1-2, with TRBD1 matching 7 bases. J lost 4 bases, V lost 0 bases, and 0 bases had no gene match. This CDR3 region has 13 residues. Per the germline V gene, CDR1 is SGDLS and CDR2 is YYNGEE. CDR3 in DNA: TGTGCCAGCAGCGTAGGGGACAGCTATGGCTACACCTTC. This sequence encodes CASSVGDSYGYTF.

The V and J genes are TRBV5-6 and TRBJ1-1; perhaps TRBD1 as D (6 bases). Trimming took 6 bases from V and 3 from J, leaving 18 bases between them. The CDR3 runs to 15 residues. From germline, CDR1 is SGHDT and CDR2 YYEEEE. Here the CDR3 DNA reads TGTGCCAGCATCGGTTACAGGGTGGCGGACACTGAAGCTTTCTTT. It codes for CASIGYRVADTEAFF.

The chain is built from TRBV6-2 or TRBV6-3 and TRBJ1-2, with D maybe TRBD1 (5 bases). V was clipped by 3 bases and J by 1 base, with 9 bases between them. Germline CDR1 reads MNHEY; CDR2 reads SVGEGT. There are 14 residues in the CDR3. CDR3 in amino acids: CASSYYDSNYGYTF. Written as DNA, the CDR3 is TGTGCCAGCAGTTATTACGACAGTAACTATGGCTACACCTTC.

This chain joins TRBV19 and TRBJ2-7, with D tentatively TRBD2 (6 bases). The CDR3 has 15 residues. Trimming pared 0 bases from V and 3 bases from J, leaving 12 bases between. Germline V gene data show CDR1 as LNHDA and CDR2 as SQIVND (reference sequence). Here the CDR3 reads CASSIDPGANYEQYF. CDR3 coding DNA: TGTGCCAGTAGTATAGATCCGGGAGCCAACTACGAGCAGTACTTC. The full variable domain, in which reference TRBV19 and TRBJ2-7 provide the parts outside the CDR3, is DGGITQSPKYLFRKEGQNVTLSCEQNLNHDAMYWYRQDPGQGLRLIYYSQIVNDFQKGDIAEGYSVSREKKESFPLTVTSAQKNPTAFYLCASSIDPGANYEQYFGPGTRLTVT.

The chain uses TRBV10-3 and TRBJ1-4; D unresolved. CDR3 length: 15 residues. The germline V gene encodes CDR1 ENHRY and CDR2 SYGVKD. Trimming stripped 2 bases from V and 3 bases from J, with 10 bases between. CDR3 region: CAISEESLANEKLFF. The CDR3 DNA follows: TGTGCCATCAGTGAGGAGTCCCTGGCTAATGAAAAACTGTTTTTT.

This chain joins TRBV9 and TRBJ1-2; TRBD1 agrees at 8 bases. Germline lookup yields CDR1 SGDLS and CDR2 YYNGEE. The CDR3 totals 21 residues. With 3 bases clipped from V and 0 bases from J, the junction kept 22 bases outside the gene matches. The CDR3 nucleotides read TGTGCCAGCAGCGACCCCTCGATATTTTCCCCAACAGGGGGAACTAACTATGGCTACACCTTC. Protein: CASSDPSIFSPTGGTNYGYTF.

The chain has TRBV5-1 and TRBJ2-3; 11 nucleotides match TRBD1. The CDR3 spans 17 residues. The ends lost 0 bases at V and 3 bases at J; junction bases unmatched: 6. Per the germline V gene, CDR1 is SGHRS and CDR2 is YFSETQ. Here the CDR3 reads CASSLEWGTGGTDTQYF. Here the CDR3 DNA reads TGCGCCAGCAGCTTGGAGTGGGGGACAGGGGGAACAGATACGCAGTATTTT.

In regard to this clone: Distinct nucleotide sequences in the sample also encode this CDR3. The chain links TRBV19 to TRBJ2-7, with D possibly TRBD2 on 6 matching bases. Germline CDR1 reads LNHDA; CDR2 reads SQIVND (reference sequence). This CDR3 comprises 15 residues. Trimming left V 5 bases short and J 2 bases short, with 16 bases between. CDR3: CASSAGTGRAYEQYF. The CDR3 DNA follows: TGTGCCAGTAGTGCGGGAACCGGGCGCGCCTACGAGCAGTACTTC.

V is TRBV27 and J is TRBJ2-2, with D maybe TRBD1 (7 bases). The CDR3 spans 15 residues. V lost 4 bases to trimming and J lost 9 bases, with 18 bases between them. Germline CDR1 reads MNHEY; CDR2 reads SMNVEV (reference sequence). This CDR3 is CASSSLGGQSRELFF. The CDR3 DNA is TGTGCCAGCAGTTCCCTGGGGGGACAGAGCAGGGAGCTGTTTTTT.

The chain links TRBV27 to TRBJ2-3; 14 bases fit TRBD2. The CDR3 runs to 19 residues. Trimming cost V 4 bases and J 3 bases; bases outside gene matches: 12. Germline V gene data show CDR1 as MNHEY and CDR2 as SMNVEV (reference sequence). The CDR3 DNA is TGTGCCAGCAGTTCCCATACTCCGGGACTAGCGGGAGAGACAGATACGCAGTATTTT. This gives the protein CASSSHTPGLAGETDTQYF.

The gene calls are TRBV6-1 and TRBJ2-3; 9 bases are a match to TRBD2. J lost 5 bases, V lost 3 bases, and 6 bases had no gene match. The germline gives CDR1 MNHNS, CDR2 SASEGT. This CDR3 has 15 residues. This CDR3 is CASSEQLAGKDTQYF. DNA for the CDR3: TGTGCCAGCAGTGAGCAGCTAGCGGGAAAAGATACGCAGTATTTT.

V usage is TRBV29-1 and J usage is TRBJ1-4; 7 nucleotides match TRBD1. Unmatched junction bases numbered 6, after V lost 4 bases and J lost 4 bases. This CDR3 is 14 amino acids long. Germline-derived CDR1 and CDR2 are SQVTM and ANQGSEA. CDR3 sequence: CSVGTGQNNEKLFF. CDR3 in DNA: TGCAGCGTTGGGACAGGCCAGAATAATGAAAAACTGTTTTTT.

The chain combines TRBV5-1 with TRBJ2-7, with D uncertain. V lost 1 base and J 5 bases, leaving 7 bases between the germline ends. CDR1 SGHRS and CDR2 YFSETQ come from the germline V gene. CDR3 length equals 12 residues. CDR3 sequence reads: CASSLSEHEQYF. The CDR3 DNA is TGCGCCAGCAGCTTGAGCGAGCACGAGCAGTACTTC.